Below are 22 T cell receptor beta chains sequenced from a single sample in a study of blood T cells in healthy people across ages. A second PCR of 7 to 11 cycles used a sample-barcoded 5' primer and a J-beta primer mix. TCRdb processed the 5' RACE reads anew with MiXCR; each CDR3 protein has one entry. There are approximately 800,000 distinct CDR3 sequences in the sample; around 36% occur only once, and under 15% lies in the top ten. Sequencing was carried out using blood. The receptors shown here come from a man aged 18 to 30 in good health.

V gene TRBV20-1 combines with J gene TRBJ1-2; 11 bases map to TRBD1. The V segment lost 0 bases and the J segment 6 bases; nucleotides outside the gene matches: 12. The V gene's germline CDR1 is DFQATT and CDR2 SNEGSKA (reference sequence). CDR3 length: 17 amino acids. CDR3 in DNA: TGCAGTGCTAGAGATGCCCTAGGACAGGGGGCAGGCCATGGCTACACCTTC. The encoded protein is CSARDALGQGAGHGYTF.

About this clonotype: It may be a read error: a sequence one base away is much more abundant. The chain combines TRBV5-1 with TRBJ2-4, with 7 bases identical to TRBD1. The J call may be faulty, since TRBJ2-7 better matches the DNA end. Germline V lookup: CDR1 SGHRS, CDR2 YFSETQ. The CDR3 totals 14 residues. The CDR3 is CASSLDQGDYEQYF. The CDR3 DNA sequence: TGCGCCAGCAGCTTGGACCAGGGGGACTACGAGCAGTACTTC.

Comment on this clonotype: One end of the junction does not line up with germline, which may come from a read error. The chain combines TRBV28 with TRBJ2-5; tentative D call: TRBD1 (6 bases). Germline-derived CDR1 and CDR2 are MDHEN and SYDVKM. This CDR3 is built from 14 residues. The CDR3 DNA reads TGTGCCAACAGTTACCTTGACAGGCAAGAGACCCAGTACTTC. Its protein product is CANSYLDRQETQYF.

In its sample, this clonotype was seen a few times. V usage is TRBV29-1 and J usage is TRBJ1-1; no definite D call. The germline gives CDR1 SQVTM, CDR2 ANQGSEA. The CDR3 runs 12 residues. The V end lost 4 bases, the J end lost 2 bases, and 8 bases lay between the germline ends. In DNA, the CDR3 is TGCAGCGTTGCTTGGGGAAACACTGAAGCTTTCTTT. Its translation: CSVAWGNTEAFF.

This clonotype was counted only a few times. V gene TRBV9 combines with J gene TRBJ1-2, with 7 bases fitting TRBD1. J gave up 1 base and V 0 bases, and 3 bases lay outside the gene matches. CDR3 size: 15 residues. Germline lookup yields CDR1 SGDLS and CDR2 YYNGEE. CDR3 residues: CASSVDAGGNYGYTF. CDR3 DNA sequence: TGTGCCAGCAGCGTAGATGCAGGGGGTAACTATGGCTACACCTTC.

Concerning this clonotype: This sequence may be a read error, since a much larger clone differs from it by one base. The rearrangement links TRBV6-6 to TRBJ2-7; 7 bases map to TRBD2. This CDR3 has 15 amino acids. Germline-derived CDR1 and CDR2 are MNHNY and SVGAGI (reference sequence). The CDR3 sequence: CTSSYRLAPSYEQYF. For the CDR3, the DNA is TGTACCAGCAGTTACAGACTAGCCCCTTCCTACGAGCAGTACTTC.

J is TRBJ1-2 and V is TRBV4-2, with no clear D. Germline CDR1 reads LGHNA; CDR2 reads YNFKEQ. The CDR3 extends over 16 amino acids. The V end lost 6 bases, the J end lost 4 bases, and 21 bases lay between the germline ends. The CDR3 region has the DNA TGTGCCAGCAGTCTAAAGCCTCAAAACAACCGCTATGGCTACACCTTC. Protein sequence: CASSLKPQNNRYGYTF.

This clonotype came up a few times. This chain connects TRBV6-1 to TRBJ1-1; D not certain. The CDR3 has 12 residues. Trimming stripped 1 base from V and 4 bases from J, with 4 bases between. Germline-derived CDR1 and CDR2 are MNHNS and SASEGT. The CDR3 loop is CASSEVTTEAFF. CDR3 DNA sequence: TGTGCCAGCAGTGAAGTGACCACTGAAGCTTTCTTT.

The chain combines TRBV20-1 with TRBJ1-3; D call uncertain. The V and J ends lost 5 bases and 4 bases respectively, with 9 bases between them. This CDR3 spans 12 amino acids. Germline loops: CDR1 DFQATT, CDR2 SNEGSKA (reference sequence). This chain's CDR3 is CSAEVEGNTIYF. The CDR3 DNA sequence: TGCAGTGCTGAGGTGGAGGGAAACACCATATATTTT.

This clonotype was detected only a few times. The chain combines TRBV20-1 with TRBJ2-5, with 14 bases matching TRBD2. V was clipped by 0 bases and J by 0 bases; unmatched bases: 6. Germline V gene lookup returns CDR1 DFQATT and CDR2 SNEGSKA (reference sequence). The CDR3 runs to 18 residues. Written as DNA, the CDR3 is TGCAGTGCTAGAGAGGGGACTAGCGGGGGCCCGTACCAAGAGACCCAGTACTTC. It codes for CSAREGTSGGPYQETQYF.

In its sample, this clonotype was seen a few times. The chain carries TRBV6-2 or TRBV6-3 and TRBJ2-4, with D maybe TRBD2 (5 bases). The closer fit of TRBJ2-7 to the DNA end suggests the J call may be wrong. This CDR3 has 15 amino acids. Germline V CDR1 and CDR2: MNHEY, SVGEGT. CDR3 residues: CASTGKGPELDEQYF. In DNA form, the CDR3 reads TGTGCCAGCACCGGGAAAGGACCGGAACTTGACGAGCAGTACTTC.

The rearrangement uses TRBV7-2 and TRBJ1-5; D might be TRBD1 (5 bases). The ends were cut back, 1 base at V and 3 bases at J, with 10 bases in the middle. This CDR3 comprises 15 residues. CDR1 and CDR2 (germline): SGHTA, FQGNSA. CDR3 DNA: TGTGCCAGCAGCTTAGACGGGGCACACAATCAGCCCCAGCATTTT. Translating gives CASSLDGAHNQPQHF. The entire variable domain, with the rest obtained from reference TRBV7-2 and TRBJ1-5, is as follows: GAGVSQSPSNKVTEKGKDVELRCDPISGHTALYWYRQSLGQGLEFLIYFQGNSAPDKSGLPSDRFSAERTGGSVSTLTIQRTQQEDSAVYLCASSLDGAHNQPQHFGDGTRLSIL.

This clonotype came up a few times. The rearrangement links TRBV5-5 to TRBJ2-5, with 9 positions matching TRBD2. The ends lost 5 bases at V and 2 bases at J; junction bases unmatched: 7. This CDR3 is built from 15 residues. Germline V CDR1 and CDR2: SGHKS, YYEKEE (reference sequence). This chain's CDR3 is CASSRRSGGQETQYF. The CDR3 DNA is TGTGCCAGCAGTAGGAGAAGCGGGGGGCAAGAGACCCAGTACTTC.

The genes are TRBV20-1 and TRBJ1-2, with D tentatively TRBD1 (5 bases). With 3 bases removed from V and 4 bases from J, the gap between germline ends came to 15 bases. CDR1 is DFQATT and CDR2 is SNEGSKA in the germline V gene (reference sequence). This CDR3 has 14 residues. The DNA of the CDR3 is TGCAGTGCTAGCATAATCGGGGCCGGCTATGGCTACACCTTC. This encodes CSASIIGAGYGYTF.

CDR3 DNA: TGTGCCATCAGTAAGGACGGATTATATGGCTACACCTTC. Translated, it gives CAISKDGLYGYTF. The rearrangement joins TRBV10-3 to TRBJ1-2; no clear D gene. This CDR3 has 13 amino acids. The germline V gene has CDR1 ENHRY and CDR2 SYGVKD. Trimming cost V 5 bases and J 5 bases, with 12 bases left between them.

This chain connects TRBV30 to TRBJ1-1; a weak D match, TRBD1 (5 bases). V lost 5 bases, J lost 0 bases, and 10 bases lay in between. Germline CDR1 GTSNPN, CDR2 SVGIG (reference sequence). This CDR3 has 13 residues. CDR3 bases: TGTGCCTGGGGGGACGTTATGAACACTGAAGCTTTCTTT. Protein product: CAWGDVMNTEAFF.

This clonotype was recorded many times. V is TRBV9 and J is TRBJ2-5, with D unresolved. Germline CDR1 SGDLS, CDR2 YYNGEE. The CDR3 covers 14 residues. Trimming removed 0 bases from V and 5 bases from J, with 11 bases in between. CDR3 in DNA: TGTGCCAGCAGCGTAGAGTTGGCAGAGGAGACCCAGTACTTC. Protein product: CASSVELAEETQYF.

The rearrangement joins TRBV20-1 to TRBJ1-1; the D gene is possibly TRBD1 (5 bases). Germline loops: CDR1 DFQATT, CDR2 SNEGSKA (reference sequence). Trimming took off 2 bases at V and 4 bases at J, with 11 bases between the two ends. The length of the CDR3 is 13 residues. The DNA for the CDR3 is TGCAGTGCTAGATCAGCCGGGGGCACTGAAGCTTTCTTT. Translated, it gives CSARSAGGTEAFF.

The J gene is TRBJ2-1, the V gene TRBV9; the D gene is possibly TRBD2 (5 bases). The J call may be wrong; the DNA end is better matched by TRBJ2-7. In germline, CDR1 is SGDLS, CDR2 YYNGEE. The CDR3 has 18 amino acids. CDR3 in amino acids: CASSVSHGRPSSYNEQYF. The CDR3, as DNA: TGTGCCAGCAGCGTGAGCCATGGGAGACCTAGCTCCTACAATGAGCAGTACTTC.

This clonotype was counted once. One junction end disagrees with the germline gene, perhaps due to a read error. The rearrangement joins TRBV4-2 to TRBJ2-7, with 7 bases aligning to TRBD1. Germline CDR1 is LGHNA and CDR2 is YNFKEQ. This CDR3 is 12 amino acids long. Here the CDR3 reads CANSESTGLVYF. Here the CDR3 DNA reads TGTGCCAACAGCGAATCGACAGGGTTGGTGTACTTC.

In its sample, this clonotype was seen a few times. The chain uses TRBV7-8 and TRBJ1-6; 10 nucleotides agree with TRBD1. CDR1 SGHVS and CDR2 FQNEAQ come from the germline V gene. The CDR3 runs 17 residues. J gave up 1 base and V 4 bases, and 4 bases lay outside the gene matches. CDR3 in DNA: TGTGCCAGCAGCTCGGGACAGGGGATGTCCTATAATTCACCCCTCCACTTT. It is translated as CASSSGQGMSYNSPLHF.

The table lists this clonotype with many counts. This rearrangement joins TRBV2 to TRBJ2-1, with a tentative D call TRBD2 (5 bases). Germline loops: CDR1 SNHLY, CDR2 FYNNEI. Trimming stripped 6 bases from V and 0 bases from J, with 12 bases between. This CDR3 has 15 amino acids. This CDR3 is CASRERLSSYNEQFF. For the CDR3, the DNA is TGTGCCAGCAGGGAGCGGTTGAGCTCCTACAATGAGCAGTTCTTC.